Given below is one TCR beta chain in context. The data were obtained in a study of blood T cell repertoires in COVID-19. For the study at large: The origin of the acute and convalescent COVID-19 samples was the United States, Italy and Spain. Nucleic acid was either cDNA or gDNA, and it came from T cells, B-cell-depleted T cells, or PBMCs.

V gave up 6 bases and J gave up 1 base, with 12 bases separating them. The CDR3 totals 14 residues. CDR1 and CDR2 (germline): SGHTA, FQGTGA. In the authors' methods: Counts of nucleated cells, estimated from reference gene primer amplification, were obtained. TCRdb's table, derived via immunoSEQ multiplex PCR, lists solely in-frame clones and lacks some. V and J calls plus clone size are reproduced from that table; the DNA served to infer D and trimming. The sample includes 80,000 to 100,000 clones, 82% of them seen just once. The rearrangement joins TRBV7-3 to TRBJ1-1, with TRBD1 as a possible D gene (5 bases). Sequencing input: peripheral blood. The TCR was taken from a man aged 65 to 85 with active or convalescent COVID-19. CDR3 nucleotide sequence: TGTGCCAGCAGTACCGGGACTGGGAACACTGAAGCTTTCTTT. Translation gives CASSTGTGNTEAFF.